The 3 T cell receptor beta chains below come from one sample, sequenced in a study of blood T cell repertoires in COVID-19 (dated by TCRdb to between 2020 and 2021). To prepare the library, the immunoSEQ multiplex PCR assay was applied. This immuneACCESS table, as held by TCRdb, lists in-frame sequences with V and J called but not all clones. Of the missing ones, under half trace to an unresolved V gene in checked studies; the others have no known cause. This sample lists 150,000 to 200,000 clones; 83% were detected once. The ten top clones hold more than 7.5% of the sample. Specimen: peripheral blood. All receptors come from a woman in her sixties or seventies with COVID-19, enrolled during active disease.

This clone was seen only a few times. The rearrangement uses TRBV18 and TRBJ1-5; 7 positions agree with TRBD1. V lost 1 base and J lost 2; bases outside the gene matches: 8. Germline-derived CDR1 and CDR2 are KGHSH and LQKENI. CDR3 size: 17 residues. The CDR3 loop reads CASSPQGANAGNQPQHF. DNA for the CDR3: TGTGCCAGCTCACCACAGGGGGCGAATGCTGGCAATCAGCCCCAGCATTTT.

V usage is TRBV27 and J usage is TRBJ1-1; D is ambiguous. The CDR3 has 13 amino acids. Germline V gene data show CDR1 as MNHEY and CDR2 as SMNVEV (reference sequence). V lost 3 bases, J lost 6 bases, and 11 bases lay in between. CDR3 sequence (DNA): TGTGCCAGCAGTTTGGGTGACTGGGCTGAAGCTTTCTTT. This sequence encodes CASSLGDWAEAFF.

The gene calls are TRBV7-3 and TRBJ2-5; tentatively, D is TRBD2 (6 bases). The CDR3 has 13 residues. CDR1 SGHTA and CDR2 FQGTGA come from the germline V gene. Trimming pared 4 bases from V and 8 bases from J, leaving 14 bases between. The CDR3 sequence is CASSSYPRGTQYF. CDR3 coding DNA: TGTGCCAGCAGCTCCTACCCGCGGGGAACCCAGTACTTC.